This entry concerns a single T cell receptor (delta chain). As yet, its antigen is unknown. Given a far larger clone just one base away, this is likely a sequencing read error. The sample holds other DNA sequences that translate to the same CDR3. Gammadelta T cells were flow-sorted from PBMC into Vgamma9/Vdelta2+ and Vdelta2-negative populations for bulk analysis. The data belong to a study of γδ T cells in repeated Plasmodium falciparum infection. Germline V lookup: CDR1 GEAIGNYY, CDR2 EKD. The CDR3 length is 19 residues. Broader study findings: Vgamma9/Vdelta2+ T cells showed a stable polyclonal repertoire with shared TCRgamma sequences.

Both TRG and TRD chains were sequenced from each sorted sample. TCRdb re-called the multiplex PCR reads using CATT. The profile shows approximately 93,000 delta-chain clones, approximately 1% of them singletons. This chain uses TRDV2 with TRDJ3; 8 bases align to TRDD3. The J gene, absent from TCRdb, was called here by matching the DNA to germline. The TCR comes from a pool of human donors (malaria-infected and uninfected, not separated). The sample consisted of gamma-delta T cells from blood. CDR3 in DNA: TGTGCCTGTGACCGGGGGATAGGGCACATCTCCTGGGACACCCGGCAGATGTTTTTC. It encodes CACDRGIGHISWDTRQMFF.